The clone carrying this T cell receptor beta chain has more than one count but fewer than ten. No antigen is known for it. This record comes from a study of human T cells and chemical hapten exposure. Time point reported: pre-sensitization, week 0. Treatment defined: therapeutic diphenylcyclopropenone sensitization with weekly scalp DPC. Study conclusions and caveats: Among expanded TCRs, significantly more large CDR3 similarity clusters formed than among controls. With patch test score, the counts of PT1 expanded TCRs showed a positive correlation.

CDR3 length: 14 amino acids. Germline-derived CDR1 and CDR2 are MDHEN and SYDVKM. V trimming: 10 bases; J trimming: 4 bases; junction bases outside the gene matches: 10. TCRdb re-called the RACE reads through MiXCR, storing one row per CDR3 protein. The sample has approximately 180,000 distinct CDR3 sequences; 25% to 30% are singletons. The V gene is TRBV28, the J gene TRBJ1-1; 9 nucleotides match TRBD1. This TCR was recovered from a woman aged 25 to 45 with alopecia areata. Some clones in this sample may be carry-over from other donors' samples. The source was whole blood, collected in connection with sensitization to the hapten diphenylcyclopropenone (DPC). The CDR3 region is CATTRDRVITEAFF. The CDR3 nucleotides are TGTGCCACCACCAGGGACAGGGTTATCACTGAAGCTTTCTTT.